These 27 T cell receptor beta chains share one sample of origin, sequenced in a study of blood T cell repertoires in COVID-19. Libraries were prepared by immunoSEQ multiplex PCR; TCRdb keeps only in-frame clonotypes and omits some of them. The data show over 80,000 clones, with around 93% seen just once and roughly 1.8% held by the top ten. The sequenced sample was peripheral blood. The receptors come from a human donor with active COVID-19. The donor label of this sample is uncertain.

This clone was counted once. This CDR3 reads CASRGAATEAFF. The CDR3 DNA sequence: TGTGCCAGCAGGGGGGCGGCGACTGAAGCTTTCTTT. The gene calls are TRBV25-1 and TRBJ1-1; possible D gene TRBD1, 6 bases. Trimming removed 6 bases from V and 5 bases from J, with 10 bases in between. CDR3 size: 12 residues. Per the germline V gene, CDR1 is MGHDK and CDR2 is SYGVNS.

The CDR3 loop is CASSLGIAGGYNEQFF. The CDR3 region has the DNA TGTGCCAGCAGCTTGGGGATAGCGGGGGGGTACAATGAGCAGTTCTTC. The J gene is TRBJ2-1, the V gene TRBV13; 11 bases are shared with TRBD2. This CDR3 has 16 residues. The V segment lost 3 bases and the J segment 4 bases; nucleotides outside the gene matches: 5. Germline CDR1 is PRHDT and CDR2 is FYEKMQ (reference sequence).

This chain links TRBV7-3 with TRBJ2-1, with 9 nucleotides matching TRBD1. CDR3 size: 15 residues. Germline trimming cut 2 bases from V and 4 bases from J; bases unmatched to any gene: 3. Germline V gene sequence: CDR1 SGHTA, CDR2 FQGTGA. CDR3 in DNA: TGTGCCAGCAGCTTACGGACAGGGGATTACAATGAGCAGTTCTTC. It encodes CASSLRTGDYNEQFF.

The chain is built from TRBV7-9 and TRBJ2-1; tentatively, D is TRBD1 (7 bases). CDR1 is SEHNR and CDR2 is FQNEAQ in the germline V gene (reference sequence). V was cut by 3 bases and J by 8 bases, with 8 bases left in between. This CDR3 is built from 12 residues. The CDR3 is CASSFRGDEQFF. CDR3 DNA: TGTGCCAGCAGCTTCAGGGGGGATGAGCAGTTCTTC.

The V call is TRBV6-1, the J call TRBJ2-4, with 9 positions matching TRBD1. The CDR3 has 13 amino acids. The junction had 7 bases not matched to a gene; V was cut back by 2 bases and J by 14 bases. Germline V CDR1 and CDR2: MNHNS, SASEGT. CDR3 sequence (DNA): TGTGCCAGCAGTGAACCGGGGACAGGGATCGAGTACTTC. Protein product: CASSEPGTGIEYF.

The rearrangement joins TRBV7-2 to TRBJ1-1, with 8 bases aligning to TRBD1. The germline CDR1 and CDR2 sequences are SGHTA and FQGNSA. The CDR3 loop spans 14 amino acids. Trimming took 5 bases from V and 5 from J; bases not matched to a gene: 7. CDR3 in amino acids: CASSPGQGPTEAFF. In DNA, the CDR3 is TGTGCCAGCAGCCCTGGACAGGGCCCAACTGAAGCTTTCTTT.

The V and J genes are TRBV24-1 and TRBJ2-1; D may be TRBD1 (6 bases). This CDR3 contains 20 residues. Trimming pared 0 bases from V and 0 bases from J, leaving 20 bases between. CDR1 KGHDR and CDR2 SFDVKD come from the germline V gene. The CDR3 DNA reads TGTGCCACCAGTGATTTGGGGGGCAATGACTTAACCAACTCCTACAATGAGCAGTTCTTC. This translates into CATSDLGGNDLTNSYNEQFF.

The V gene is TRBV19, the J gene TRBJ2-5, with unresolved D. There are 12 residues in the CDR3. Germline assignment: CDR1 LNHDA and CDR2 SQIVND (reference sequence). V was trimmed by 8 bases and J by 5 bases, leaving 12 bases between them. CDR3 in amino acids: CASSASQETQYF. CDR3 bases: TGTGCCAGTTCCGCAAGTCAGGAGACCCAGTACTTC.

The chain combines TRBV4-1 with TRBJ2-3; 8 positions match TRBD2. The junction had 7 bases not matched to a gene; V was cut back by 3 bases and J by 5 bases. Germline loops: CDR1 MGHRA, CDR2 YSYEKL. The CDR3 spans 15 residues. The CDR3 reads CASSHSPGGGDTQYF. CDR3 coding DNA: TGCGCCAGCAGCCATTCCCCCGGGGGGGGAGATACGCAGTATTTT.

Here the CDR3 reads CASSIGLSTEAFF. The CDR3, as DNA: TGTGCCAGCAGCATAGGGTTGAGCACTGAAGCTTTCTTT. The V gene is TRBV7-2, the J gene TRBJ1-1; D gene uncertain. The V gene's germline CDR1 is SGHTA and CDR2 FQGNSA. V gave up 5 bases and J gave up 4 bases, with 11 bases separating them. There are 13 residues in the CDR3. Supplemented by reference TRBV7-2 and TRBJ1-1, the full variable domain reads GAGVSQSPSNKVTEKGKDVELRCDPISGHTALYWYRQSLGQGLEFLIYFQGNSAPDKSGLPSDRFSAERTGGSVSTLTIQRTQQEDSAVYLCASSIGLSTEAFFGQGTRLTVV.

The genes are TRBV4-2 and TRBJ2-3; TRBD2 matches 8 bases. CDR1 is LGHNA and CDR2 is YNFKEQ in the germline V gene. The V and J ends lost 0 bases and 2 bases, in that order; junction bases with no gene match: 7. The CDR3 covers 17 residues. The CDR3 spells CASSQDPAGGSTDTQYF. The DNA of the CDR3 is TGTGCCAGCAGCCAAGATCCCGCGGGGGGCTCCACAGATACGCAGTATTTT.

There are a few counts of this clone. This rearrangement joins TRBV7-9 to TRBJ2-7, with 7 bases fitting TRBD2. This CDR3 is 14 amino acids long. J gave up 5 bases and V 5 bases, and 9 bases lay outside the gene matches. The germline CDR1 and CDR2 sequences are SEHNR and FQNEAQ (reference sequence). DNA for the CDR3: TGTGCCAGCAGCCCCTCGGGAGGAACCGACGAGCAGTACTTC. Translated, it gives CASSPSGGTDEQYF.

The chain carries TRBV4-1 and TRBJ2-2; 9 bases map to TRBD1. Germline V gene sequence: CDR1 MGHRA, CDR2 YSYEKL. V shed 4 bases and J 2 bases; nucleotides not matched to a gene: 5. The CDR3 covers 16 residues. CDR3 residues: CASSPLDRGNTGELFF. The CDR3, as DNA: TGCGCCAGCAGCCCCCTGGACAGGGGCAACACCGGGGAGCTGTTTTTT.

This clone was seen a single time. The chain is built from TRBV19 and TRBJ1-5, with D possibly being TRBD1 (5 bases). Per the germline V gene, CDR1 is LNHDA and CDR2 is SQIVND (reference sequence). V lost 5 bases, J lost 6 bases, and 17 bases lay in between. The CDR3 sequence is 15 residues long. CDR3: CASSPQGGLGQPQHF. The DNA for the CDR3 is TGTGCCAGTAGTCCGCAGGGAGGGTTGGGTCAGCCCCAGCATTTT. Using reference TRBV19 and TRBJ1-5 for the parts outside the CDR3, the full variable domain is DGGITQSPKYLFRKEGQNVTLSCEQNLNHDAMYWYRQDPGQGLRLIYYSQIVNDFQKGDIAEGYSVSREKKESFPLTVTSAQKNPTAFYLCASSPQGGLGQPQHFGDGTRLSIL.

In this sample, this clone turned up a few times. The rearrangement joins TRBV28 to TRBJ2-7; possibly TRBD1 for D (6 bases). Looked up from germline, CDR1 is MDHEN and CDR2 is SYDVKM. V lost 1 base and J lost 5, with 18 bases in between. The CDR3 runs 16 residues. CDR3 nucleotides: TGTGCCAGCAGTTTATCCCCGGACAGAGGAAACAACGAGCAGTACTTC. It codes for CASSLSPDRGNNEQYF.

This clone was observed a few times. The chain links TRBV7-2 to TRBJ1-2, with D possibly matching TRBD1 (5 bases). CDR1 and CDR2 (germline): SGHTA, FQGNSA. V lost 3 bases to trimming and J lost 3 bases, with 11 bases between them. The CDR3 runs 14 residues. The CDR3 loop reads CASSFDSGDYGYTF. CDR3 coding DNA: TGTGCCAGCAGCTTCGACTCGGGGGACTATGGCTACACCTTC.

The genes are TRBV5-1 and TRBJ2-2; D perhaps matches TRBD1 (6 bases). Per germline, CDR1 SGHRS and CDR2 YFSETQ. Trimming stripped 4 bases from V and 5 bases from J, with 18 bases between. The CDR3 sequence is 16 residues long. The CDR3 loop is CASSGEGGGITGELFF. Written as DNA, the CDR3 is TGCGCCAGCAGCGGAGAAGGTGGGGGCATTACCGGGGAGCTGTTTTTT.

This clone was seen more than once but under ten times. The gene calls are TRBV18 and TRBJ1-4; TRBD1 matches 7 bases. The germline gives CDR1 KGHSH, CDR2 LQKENI. V trimming: 3 bases; J trimming: 8 bases; junction bases outside the gene matches: 3. The CDR3 is 13 residues long. In DNA form, the CDR3 reads TGTGCCAGCTCACCGGGACAGAACGAAAAACTGTTTTTT. Amino acid sequence: CASSPGQNEKLFF.

The chain recombines TRBV19 with TRBJ2-2, with a possible D match to TRBD1 (5 bases). Germline CDR1 and CDR2: LNHDA and SQIVND (reference sequence). Trimming removed 10 bases from V and 1 base from J, with 13 bases in between. This CDR3 is built from 14 residues. The CDR3 spells CATQGALNTGELFF. For the CDR3, the DNA is TGTGCCACCCAAGGGGCCCTGAACACCGGGGAGCTGTTTTTT.

The chain has TRBV10-1 and TRBJ1-5, with unresolved D. The germline CDR1 and CDR2 sequences are WNHNN and SYGVQD (reference sequence). V lost 9 bases, J lost 3 bases, and 15 bases lay in between. There are 14 residues in the CDR3. CDR3 region: CARPQDQANQPQHF. The CDR3 DNA is TGCGCCAGGCCCCAGGATCAGGCCAATCAGCCCCAGCATTTT.

This chain uses TRBV3-1 (or the pseudogene TRBV3-2) with TRBJ1-2; D remains ambiguous. Germline V CDR1 and CDR2: LGHDT, YNNKEL (reference sequence). The CDR3 totals 11 residues. Trimming removed 1 base at V and 8 bases at J, with 5 bases between. CDR3: CASSQAQGYTF. The DNA of the CDR3 is TGTGCCAGCAGCCAAGCGCAGGGCTACACCTTC.

V gene TRBV5-1 combines with J gene TRBJ2-1; the match to TRBD2 covers 10 bases. V was pared by 5 bases and J by 10 bases, with 12 bases of the junction left unmatched. Germline-derived CDR1 and CDR2 are SGHRS and YFSETQ. The CDR3 sequence is 15 residues long. CDR3 DNA sequence: TGCGCCAGCAGTCTCCGCACTAGCGGGGAAAACGAGCAGTTCTTC. Its translation: CASSLRTSGENEQFF. Combining the CDR3 with reference TRBV5-1 and TRBJ2-1 gives the whole variable domain KAGVTQTPRYLIKTRGQQVTLSCSPISGHRSVSWYQQTPGQGLQFLFEYFSETQRNKGNFPGRFSGRQFSNSRSEMNVSTLELGDSALYLCASSLRTSGENEQFFGPGTRLTVL.

This chain uses TRBV7-9 with TRBJ2-3; 11 nucleotides line up with TRBD2. Per germline, CDR1 SEHNR and CDR2 FQNEAQ (reference sequence). The CDR3 is 17 residues long. Trimming cost V 4 bases and J 7 bases; bases outside gene matches: 13. CDR3 DNA sequence: TGTGCCAGCAGCTCTCTGAATAGCGGGGGGGAAAGGAATACGCAGTATTTT. Protein product: CASSSLNSGGERNTQYF. Based on the CDR3 plus reference TRBV7-9 and TRBJ2-3, the full variable domain is DTGVSQNPRHKITKRGQNVTFRCDPISEHNRLYWYRQTLGQGPEFLTYFQNEAQLEKSRLLSDRFSAERPKGSFSTLEIQRTEQGDSAMYLCASSSLNSGGERNTQYFGPGTRLTVL.

This clone is a singleton in its sample. The rearrangement links TRBV28 to TRBJ2-3; 8 bases are a match to TRBD1. Germline V gives CDR1 MDHEN, CDR2 SYDVKM. The CDR3 length is 15 residues. V shed 5 bases, J shed 5 bases, and the junction held 9 bases outside the gene matches. In DNA form, the CDR3 reads TGTGCCAGCAGTCCTTGGACAGGGCGTGGAGATACGCAGTATTTT. Translated, it gives CASSPWTGRGDTQYF.

The chain uses TRBV6-5 and TRBJ2-3, with 7 positions matching TRBD2. The germline gives CDR1 MNHEY, CDR2 SVGAGI. There are 15 residues in the CDR3. V gave up 7 bases and J gave up 2 bases; unmatched junction bases: 9. The CDR3 DNA reads as TGTGCCAGCACCCCTAACGGGGGGTACACAGATACGCAGTATTTT. It codes for CASTPNGGYTDTQYF.

This clone was detected only once. V usage is TRBV5-4 and J usage is TRBJ2-3, with 9 positions matching TRBD1. V dropped 0 bases and J dropped 4; count of bases not matched to a gene: 3. This CDR3 has 15 amino acids. Germline-derived CDR1 and CDR2 are SGHNT and YYREEE (reference sequence). CDR3 sequence (DNA): TGTGCCAGCAGCTTGGGAAGACAGGGGGCAGATACGCAGTATTTT. It yields the protein CASSLGRQGADTQYF.

This chain links TRBV2 with TRBJ2-7; 9 bases are a match to TRBD1. V was clipped by 4 bases and J by 6 bases; unmatched bases: 16. Germline V gene lookup returns CDR1 SNHLY and CDR2 FYNNEI. This CDR3 comprises 17 residues. In nucleotides, the CDR3 is TGTGCCAGCAGTGTCGAATCGGGACAGGGAATAGGCGGCGAGCAGTACTTC. It yields the protein CASSVESGQGIGGEQYF. Full variable domain (missing parts from reference TRBV2 and TRBJ2-7): EPEVTQTPSHQVTQMGQEVILRCVPISNHLYFYWYRQILGQKVEFLVSFYNNEISEKSEIFDDQFSVERPDGSNFTLKIRSTKLEDSAMYFCASSVESGQGIGGEQYFGPGTRLTVT.